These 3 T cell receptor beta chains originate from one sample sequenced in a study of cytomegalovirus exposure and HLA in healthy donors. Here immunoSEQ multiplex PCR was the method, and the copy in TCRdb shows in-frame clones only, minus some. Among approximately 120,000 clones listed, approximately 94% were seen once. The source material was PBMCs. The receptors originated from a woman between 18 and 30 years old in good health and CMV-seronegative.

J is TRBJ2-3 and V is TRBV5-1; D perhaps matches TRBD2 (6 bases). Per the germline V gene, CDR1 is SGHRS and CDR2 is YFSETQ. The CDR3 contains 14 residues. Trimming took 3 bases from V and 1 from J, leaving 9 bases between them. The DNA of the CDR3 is TGCGCCAGCAGCTCGTGGGGGGGCACAGATACGCAGTATTTT. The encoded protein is CASSSWGGTDTQYF.

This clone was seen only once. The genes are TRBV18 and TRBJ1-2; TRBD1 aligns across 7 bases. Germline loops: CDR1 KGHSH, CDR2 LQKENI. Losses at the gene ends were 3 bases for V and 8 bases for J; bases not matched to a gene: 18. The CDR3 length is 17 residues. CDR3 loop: CASSPYRDFTGAVGYTF. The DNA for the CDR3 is TGTGCCAGCTCACCCTACCGAGACTTTACAGGGGCGGTGGGCTACACCTTC.

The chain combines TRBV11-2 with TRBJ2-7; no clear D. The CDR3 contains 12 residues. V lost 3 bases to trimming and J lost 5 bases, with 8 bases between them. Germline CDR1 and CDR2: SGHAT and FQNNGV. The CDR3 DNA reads TGTGCCAGCAGCTTCCTCAGTGACGAGCAGTACTTC. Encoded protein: CASSFLSDEQYF.